The source of this T cell receptor beta chain is a study of blood T cell repertoires in COVID-19. Unmatched junction bases numbered 10, after V lost 5 bases and J lost 7 bases. From germline, CDR1 is KGHSH and CDR2 LQKENI. The CDR3 contains 16 residues. Some clones are missing from TCRdb's copy, which holds only in-frame ones; the method was immunoSEQ multiplex PCR. The sample holds over 300,000 clones, 86% seen once. The chain recombines TRBV18 with TRBJ1-4; 10 bases are shared with TRBD1. Sequencing was done on a sample of peripheral blood. The sequence was collected from a woman in her fifties or sixties with acute or convalescent COVID-19. CDR3 region: CASSSSLTGGGEKLFF. DNA of the CDR3: TGTGCCAGCTCATCGAGCTTGACAGGGGGCGGTGAAAAACTGTTTTTT.